The clone carrying this T cell receptor (beta chain) was seen a handful of times. Its antigen remains unidentified. This sample stems from a study of blood T cells in healthy people across ages. Background on the study: Template switching recovered approximately one barcoded beta molecule for every two T cells.

Points from the study as a whole: Roughly linear age-related decline in beta diversity appeared, significant by age around 40.

Germline CDR1 is LGHDT and CDR2 is YNNKEL (reference sequence). The CDR3 totals 13 residues. Next came a second PCR, run for roughly 7 to 12 cycles, which used a sample-barcoded 5' primer along with a J-beta primer mix. In TCRdb, the 5' RACE reads were re-called with MiXCR into one record per CDR3 protein. Here the sample spans about 570,000 distinct CDR3 sequences, 25% to 30% being singletons. V gene TRBV3-1 combines with J gene TRBJ2-5, with D unresolved. The J call is uncertain, as TRBJ2-1 better fits the DNA end. Sequenced sample: blood. The clonotype comes from a woman in her 70s in good health. CDR3 protein: CASSQGRLYEQFF. The CDR3 DNA follows: TGTGCCAGCAGCCAAGGGCGTCTGTACGAGCAGTTCTTC.